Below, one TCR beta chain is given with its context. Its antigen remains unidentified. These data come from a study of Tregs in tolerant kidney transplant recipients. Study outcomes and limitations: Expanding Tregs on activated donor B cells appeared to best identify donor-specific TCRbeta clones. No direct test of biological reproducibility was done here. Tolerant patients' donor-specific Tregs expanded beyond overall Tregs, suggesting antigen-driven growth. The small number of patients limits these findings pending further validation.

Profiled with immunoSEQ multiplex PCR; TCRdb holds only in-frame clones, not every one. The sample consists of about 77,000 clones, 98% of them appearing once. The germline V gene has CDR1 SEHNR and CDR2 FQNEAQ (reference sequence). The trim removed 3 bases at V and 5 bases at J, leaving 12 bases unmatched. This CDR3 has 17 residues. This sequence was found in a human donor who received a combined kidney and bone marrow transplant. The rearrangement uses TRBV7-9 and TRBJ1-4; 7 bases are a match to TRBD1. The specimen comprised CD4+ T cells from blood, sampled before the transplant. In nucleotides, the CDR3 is TGTGCCAGCAGCTTCATCGGGGGACAGCTCAACAATGAAAAACTGTTTTTT. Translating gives CASSFIGGQLNNEKLFF.